This entry concerns a single T cell receptor beta chain. The antigen is unknown. This sample stems from a study of T-cell reconstitution after alpha-beta-depleted transplantation in children. The TCRbeta library incorporated unique molecular identifiers. TCRdb re-derived calls from the PCR reads in MiXCR, one entry per CDR3 protein. This repertoire shows 450,000 to 550,000 distinct CDR3 sequences, roughly 10% found once; its top ten account for 12% to 15%. Study results and caveats: Some patients owed their high day-60 TCRbeta diversity to surviving recipient T cells and thymic progenitors.

The CDR3 sequence is 14 residues long. Looked up from germline, CDR1 is DFQATT and CDR2 is SNEGSKA (reference sequence). V lost 7 bases, J lost 3 bases, and 9 bases stayed unmatched. The sample was PBMCs, mostly from graft donor cells, taken 180 days after TCRalphabeta/CD19-depleted stem cell transplant. The source is a female patient aged 2 to 10 who had a stem cell transplant for aplastic anemia, so the T cells may come from the graft donor. J is TRBJ1-5 and V is TRBV20-1, with 7 bases lining up with TRBD1. The CDR3 loop reads CSVQGQSPNQPQHF. As DNA, the CDR3 is TGCAGTGTACAGGGACAGAGTCCCAATCAGCCCCAGCATTTT.